What follows are 15 T cell receptor beta chains derived from one specimen sequenced in a study of shared clonotypes between healthy human individuals. The data were produced by immunoSEQ multiplex PCR, yet TCRdb's version contains in-frame clones alone and is incomplete. Found here are fewer than 1.8 million clones, approximately 98.5% of them singletons; the top ten hold about 0.35%. Sequenced material: naive CD4+ T cells sorted from blood. Subset reported: CD45RA+ positively selected. The receptor source for this set is a man younger than 40 in good health.

Points on this clone: The same CDR3 also results from other DNA sequences found in this sample. The V and J genes are TRBV4-1 and TRBJ2-1, with D possibly being TRBD2 (6 bases). This CDR3 has 14 residues. Germline V CDR1 and CDR2: MGHRA, YSYEKL. Trimming stripped 2 bases from V and 4 bases from J, with 9 bases between. CDR3 region: CASSQISGYNEQFF. In DNA, the CDR3 is TGCGCCAGCAGCCAAATTAGCGGTTACAATGAGCAGTTCTTC.

This rearrangement joins TRBV28 to TRBJ1-2; D remains unclear. The CDR3 covers 10 residues. The ends were cut back, 4 bases at V and 9 bases at J, with 6 bases in the middle. Germline CDR1 and CDR2: MDHEN and SYDVKM. CDR3 sequence reads: CASSSGSYTF. CDR3 DNA sequence: TGTGCCAGCAGTTCCGGGAGCTACACCTTC.

V is TRBV9 and J is TRBJ1-4; 8 bases are a match to TRBD1. The germline V gene encodes CDR1 SGDLS and CDR2 YYNGEE. The V segment lost 3 bases and the J segment 0 bases; nucleotides outside the gene matches: 10. This CDR3 is built from 18 residues. Written as DNA, the CDR3 is TGTGCCAGCAGCGCTGGCCCAGCACAGGGGGCAACTAATGAAAAACTGTTTTTT. This encodes CASSAGPAQGATNEKLFF.

Regarding this clone: Other DNA sequences in the same sample also yield this CDR3. This chain links TRBV7-2 with TRBJ2-7; 11 bases fit TRBD2. Germline V gives CDR1 SGHTA, CDR2 FQGNSA. The CDR3 loop spans 14 amino acids. The V gene end was trimmed by 4 bases and the J gene end by 4 bases; junction bases not matched to a gene: 3. CDR3 region: CASSSVAGGYEQYF. For the CDR3, the DNA is TGTGCCAGCAGCTCCGTAGCGGGAGGGTACGAGCAGTACTTC.

The chain links TRBV19 to TRBJ2-7; 7 nucleotides line up with TRBD1. CDR1 and CDR2 (germline): LNHDA, SQIVND (reference sequence). After removal of 2 bases from V and 7 bases from J, the junction contained 8 bases not matched to a gene. CDR3 length equals 14 residues. The CDR3 DNA is TGTGCCAGTAGTATAACAGGGGTAGGCGAGGAGCAGTACTTC. Translating gives CASSITGVGEEQYF.

The V gene is TRBV11-2, the J gene TRBJ2-4, with D tentatively TRBD1 (6 bases). Trimming pared 1 base from V and 12 bases from J, leaving 16 bases between. The CDR3 is 14 residues long. Germline CDR1 SGHAT, CDR2 FQNNGV. The DNA for the CDR3 is TGTGCCAGCAGCTTAGGGTCAGGGGTATTCAATCAGTACTTC. Its translation: CASSLGSGVFNQYF.

A note on this clone: Other DNA sequences within the sample encode an identical CDR3. The rearrangement links TRBV11-3 to TRBJ2-5; no definite D call. The CDR3 sequence is 13 residues long. Germline V gene lookup returns CDR1 SGHNT and CDR2 YENEEA. Trimming took 1 base from V and 3 from J, leaving 6 bases between them. CDR3 sequence: CASSLGPEETQYF. The CDR3 bases are TGTGCCAGCAGCTTAGGGCCAGAAGAGACCCAGTACTTC.

The J gene is TRBJ2-7, the V gene TRBV18; TRBD2 agrees at 13 bases. This CDR3 has 16 amino acids. Unmatched junction bases numbered 3, after V lost 3 bases and J lost 1 base. Germline values: CDR1 KGHSH, CDR2 LQKENI. The CDR3 sequence is CASSPGLAGTSYEQYF. The DNA for the CDR3 is TGTGCCAGCTCACCGGGACTAGCGGGGACTTCCTACGAGCAGTACTTC.

The chain uses TRBV7-9 and TRBJ2-7; 11 positions match TRBD2. The CDR3 has 16 amino acids. Germline CDR1 is SEHNR and CDR2 is FQNEAQ (reference sequence). Losses at the gene ends were 3 bases for V and 5 bases for J; bases not matched to a gene: 9. CDR3 sequence: CASSFGRGSGRDEQYF. CDR3 DNA: TGTGCCAGCAGCTTCGGTCGGGGTAGCGGGAGGGACGAGCAGTACTTC.

This clone was picked up one time. The V and J genes are TRBV18 and TRBJ1-2; D gene ambiguous. In germline, CDR1 is KGHSH, CDR2 LQKENI. The length of the CDR3 is 13 residues. The V gene lost 4 bases and the J gene lost 2 bases, with 8 bases spanning the gap. CDR3 coding DNA: TGTGCCAGCTCACAAGGATCCAACTATGGCTACACCTTC. Its translation: CASSQGSNYGYTF. The entire variable domain, with the rest obtained from reference TRBV18 and TRBJ1-2, is as follows: NAGVMQNPRHLVRRRGQEARLRCSPMKGHSHVYWYRQLPEEGLKFMVYLQKENIIDESGMPKERFSAEFPKEGPSILRIQQVVRGDSAAYFCASSQGSNYGYTFGSGTRLTVV.

The chain employs TRBV30 and TRBJ2-2; D unresolved. The CDR3 has 15 residues. Germline V gives CDR1 GTSNPN, CDR2 SVGIG (reference sequence). V lost 0 bases and J lost 4, with 12 bases in between. The CDR3 DNA follows: TGTGCCTGGAGTGTTTCTTCTTTTCGCACCGGGGAGCTGTTTTTT. Translated: CAWSVSSFRTGELFF.

This chain connects TRBV19 to TRBJ2-1, with TRBD2 matching over 11 bases. The CDR3 is made up of 18 amino acids. The germline gives CDR1 LNHDA, CDR2 SQIVND (reference sequence). The junction had 11 bases not matched to a gene; V was cut back by 6 bases and J by 1 base. In nucleotides, the CDR3 is TGTGCCAGTAGCCTGAGACTAGCGGGACCGAAATCCTACAATGAGCAGTTCTTC. It encodes CASSLRLAGPKSYNEQFF. Using reference TRBV19 and TRBJ2-1 for the parts outside the CDR3, the full variable domain is DGGITQSPKYLFRKEGQNVTLSCEQNLNHDAMYWYRQDPGQGLRLIYYSQIVNDFQKGDIAEGYSVSREKKESFPLTVTSAQKNPTAFYLCASSLRLAGPKSYNEQFFGPGTRLTVL.

The CDR3 bases are TGTGCCAGCAGATGGGGAGCGGGAAGAACAGATACGCAGTATTTT. It yields the protein CASRWGAGRTDTQYF. The chain combines TRBV5-6 with TRBJ2-3; 7 bases match TRBD2. The CDR3 runs 15 residues. J lost 3 bases, V lost 5 bases, and 9 bases had no gene match. Per the germline V gene, CDR1 is SGHDT and CDR2 is YYEEEE.

The CDR3: CASSPDRNYGYTF. The CDR3 DNA follows: TGCGCCAGCAGCCCGGACAGAAACTATGGCTACACCTTC. The V call is TRBV5-1, the J call TRBJ1-2, with D possibly matching TRBD1 (6 bases). CDR1 is SGHRS and CDR2 is YFSETQ in the germline V gene. Trimming removed 4 bases at V and 2 bases at J, with 9 bases between. The CDR3 has 13 residues.

The chain combines TRBV19 with TRBJ1-5; 8 positions match TRBD1. The V gene end was trimmed by 5 bases and the J gene end by 4 bases; junction bases not matched to a gene: 4. Germline loops: CDR1 LNHDA, CDR2 SQIVND (reference sequence). The CDR3 covers 14 residues. CDR3 nucleotides: TGTGCCAGTAGTCCTACAGGGGGTAATCAGCCCCAGCATTTT. It specifies CASSPTGGNQPQHF.